This passage covers 15 T cell receptor beta chains from one sample sequenced in a study of T cell changes during pregnancy in multiple sclerosis. Sequenced by immunoSEQ multiplex PCR; TCRdb stores in-frame clones only, minus some. The table includes around 50,000 clones, approximately 87% detected once. Sequencing used peripheral blood from another person, used as feeder cells. The receptors were sampled from a human donor whose cells served as feeder cells for cultures in a pregnancy study.

The rearrangement joins TRBV15 to TRBJ2-7; tentatively, D is TRBD1 or TRBD2 (5 bases each). Between the trimmed V and J ends, which lost 3 bases and 2 bases, there was a span of 11 bases. The CDR3 has 14 amino acids. The germline V gene encodes CDR1 LNHNV and CDR2 YYDKDF (reference sequence). CDR3 residues: CATSRGDPTYEQYF. CDR3 coding DNA: TGTGCCACCAGCAGGGGGGACCCAACCTACGAGCAGTACTTC.

The J gene is TRBJ2-7, the V gene TRBV7-9, with 10 bases matching TRBD2. Germline CDR1 reads SEHNR; CDR2 reads FQNEAQ (reference sequence). This CDR3 has 13 amino acids. Trimming cost V 4 bases and J 5 bases; bases outside gene matches: 2. CDR3 DNA sequence: TGTGCCAGCAGCTCTCTAGCGGGAGACGAGCAGTACTTC. As protein: CASSSLAGDEQYF.

The chain links TRBV6-5 to TRBJ1-6; maybe TRBD1 (6 bases). V was clipped by 7 bases and J by 3 bases, with 13 bases between them. CDR1 and CDR2 (germline): MNHEY, SVGAGI. The CDR3 covers 15 residues. The CDR3 nucleotides are TGTGCCAGCAACCGGGACACCTTCTATAATTCACCCCTCCACTTT. Protein sequence: CASNRDTFYNSPLHF.

V gene TRBV30 combines with J gene TRBJ1-1; D is undetermined. The germline V gene encodes CDR1 GTSNPN and CDR2 SVGIG (reference sequence). This CDR3 has 13 amino acids. Trimming cost V 0 bases and J 13 bases, with 18 bases left between them. The CDR3: CAWSVERVRAVFF. CDR3 nucleotides: TGTGCCTGGAGTGTTGAGAGGGTCCGCGCCGTTTTCTTT.

Points on this clone: The CDR3 ends on some other residue instead of the conserved phenylalanine or tryptophan, so this is likely a read error. No DNA is shown, since the ends of the CDR3 on it are uncertain; the CDR3 is the one TCRdb lists. The genes are TRBV6-5 and TRBJ2-4; the table's D call of TRBD1 was not tested on the DNA. Looked up from germline, CDR1 is MNHEY and CDR2 is SVGAGI. The CDR3 region is 9 residues in length, termini included. The CDR3 sequence: CASRPETGG.

This chain uses TRBV7-2 with TRBJ1-2; D uncertain. V lost 2 bases and J lost 8, with 9 bases in between. Germline CDR1 SGHTA, CDR2 FQGNSA. The CDR3 spans 12 residues. The CDR3 coding sequence is TGTGCCAGCAGCTTACCCCGCCGCGGCTACACCTTC. Translation: CASSLPRRGYTF.

The chain joins TRBV4-3 to TRBJ2-7; TRBD1 matches at 11 bases. The CDR3 extends over 14 amino acids. Germline loops: CDR1 LGHNA, CDR2 YSLEER. The V gene end was trimmed by 10 bases and the J gene end by 4 bases; junction bases not matched to a gene: 9. CDR3 region: CAINRDRGTYEQYF. CDR3 bases: TGCGCCATCAATAGGGACAGGGGGACTTACGAGCAGTACTTC.

The rearrangement links TRBV7-2 to TRBJ2-3, with TRBD2 identical over 10 bases. This CDR3 comprises 16 residues. V shed 4 bases, J shed 2 bases, and the junction held 6 bases outside the gene matches. Germline values: CDR1 SGHTA, CDR2 FQGNSA. CDR3 DNA sequence: TGTGCCAGCAGCTACCGACTAGCGGGTATCACAGATACGCAGTATTTT. Its protein product is CASSYRLAGITDTQYF.

The chain joins TRBV4-2 to TRBJ1-3, with 8 bases lining up with TRBD1. The CDR3 runs 15 residues. J was trimmed by 4 bases and V by 1 base; bases with no gene match: 3. Germline lookup yields CDR1 LGHNA and CDR2 YNFKEQ. The CDR3 loop reads CASSQGGQAGNTIYF. In DNA form, the CDR3 reads TGTGCCAGCAGCCAAGGGGGACAGGCCGGAAACACCATATATTTT.

CDR3 residues: CASSEARQGLYGYTF. Written as DNA, the CDR3 is TGTGCCAGCAGTGAAGCTCGACAGGGCCTGTATGGCTACACCTTC. The chain uses TRBV6-1 and TRBJ1-2, with TRBD1 matching over 7 bases. The germline CDR1 and CDR2 sequences are MNHNS and SASEGT. This CDR3 contains 15 residues. The V segment lost 0 bases and the J segment 5 bases; nucleotides outside the gene matches: 6.

J is TRBJ1-6 and V is TRBV5-4, with 7 bases fitting TRBD1. Germline V lookup: CDR1 SGHNT, CDR2 YYREEE (reference sequence). V shed 0 bases, J shed 7 bases, and the junction held 4 bases outside the gene matches. This CDR3 region has 15 residues. CDR3 residues: CASSLEPGGNSPLHF. The CDR3 coding sequence is TGTGCCAGCAGCTTGGAGCCAGGGGGGAATTCACCCCTCCACTTT.

V and J are TRBV7-9 and TRBJ2-3; D not resolved. Trimming left V 5 bases short and J 4 bases short, with 10 bases between. Germline loops: CDR1 SEHNR, CDR2 FQNEAQ (reference sequence). The CDR3 consists of 13 residues. This CDR3 reads CASSPKGPDTQYF. The CDR3 DNA reads as TGTGCCAGCAGCCCTAAGGGCCCAGATACGCAGTATTTT.

The chain recombines TRBV9 with TRBJ1-2; D is undetermined. The germline V and J ends were trimmed by 4 bases and 8 bases, with 18 bases remaining between them. CDR3 length equals 14 residues. Per germline, CDR1 SGDLS and CDR2 YYNGEE. The CDR3 nucleotides read TGTGCCAGCAGCCCCGTTCTCTTCAGGCGCGGCTACACCTTC. This gives the protein CASSPVLFRRGYTF.

The chain is built from TRBV5-1 and TRBJ2-1; D remains unclear. This CDR3 is built from 14 residues. Germline assignment: CDR1 SGHRS and CDR2 YFSETQ. V dropped 5 bases and J dropped 7 bases, with 16 bases sitting between them. Written as DNA, the CDR3 is TGCGCCAGCAGTACACCTTCATTGCGGAATGAGCAGTTCTTC. Residues: CASSTPSLRNEQFF.

This chain uses TRBV28 with TRBJ1-4; no reliable D call. The ends were cut back, 1 base at V and 4 bases at J, with 10 bases in the middle. Germline CDR1 and CDR2: MDHEN and SYDVKM. This CDR3 has 15 amino acids. The CDR3 is CASSLLGRSNEKLFF. As DNA, the CDR3 is TGTGCCAGCAGTTTATTGGGCAGGAGTAATGAAAAACTGTTTTTT.